This T cell receptor beta chain was documented in a study of CD8 T cells in ankylosing spondylitis. CDR3 size: 16 residues. Trimming removed 4 bases from V and 8 bases from J; junction bases left unmatched: 11. Germline V gene sequence: CDR1 SGHDT, CDR2 YYEEEE. TCRdb itself ran the 5' RACE reads through MiXCR, one entry per CDR3 protein. Of under 250,000 distinct CDR3 sequences detected, approximately 30% appear once; the ten largest clones hold approximately 4.4%. Material: blood, either unsorted or a sorted T cell fraction (not recorded which). The TCR comes from a male donor with ankylosing spondylitis or in good health (not recorded which). The V and J genes are TRBV5-6 and TRBJ1-4; 10 bases match TRBD1. The CDR3 is CASSLRRTGGYEKLFF. The CDR3 DNA reads TGTGCCAGCAGCCTGCGCCGGACAGGGGGTTACGAAAAACTGTTTTTT. The variable domain in full, with the rest retrieved from reference TRBV5-6 and TRBJ1-4, is DAGVTQSPTHLIKTRGQQVTLRCSPKSGHDTVSWYQQALGQGPQFIFQYYEEEERQRGNFPDRFSGHQFPNYSSELNVNALLLGDSALYLCASSLRRTGGYEKLFFGSGTQLSVL.